This entry describes one T cell receptor (beta chain). As yet, its antigen is unknown. The sample is drawn from a study of cytomegalovirus exposure and HLA in healthy donors. The CDR3 spans 13 residues. Germline lookup yields CDR1 SGDLS and CDR2 YYNGEE. V was trimmed by 3 bases and J by 7 bases, leaving 11 bases between them. Study observations and caveats: In the analysis, some V segments, TRBV6-2 and TRBV6-3 included, were excluded as indistinguishable.

The primer mix had 60 Vbeta and 13 Jbeta primers. Per the original data handling: An analysis that came later counted some 85 million unique TCR beta chains, some 11 million shared. Sequencing used immunoSEQ multiplex PCR; TCRdb keeps in-frame clones, though not all of them. That table supplies the V and J calls and clone size; D and trimming were determined from the DNA. The profile shows more than 95,000 clones, 76% of them singletons. This clonotype was obtained from a middle-aged man in good health and CMV-seropositive. Sample: PBMCs. The chain couples TRBV9 to TRBJ1-3; TRBD1 is a possible D gene (5 bases). The CDR3 DNA is TGTGCCAGCAGCGGGGGCAGGGCCAACACCATATATTTT. Protein product: CASSGGRANTIYF.